This is a list of T cell receptor beta chains from one sample in a study of OX40 agonist ivuxolimab in advanced cancers. Sequencing used immunoSEQ multiplex PCR; TCRdb keeps in-frame clones, though not all of them. This table has some 130,000 clones, over 75% appearing once. The sample was CD4+ or CD8+ T cells sorted from blood, taken in a trial of the OX40 agonist ivuxolimab. The source of these receptors is an adult with an advanced solid tumor such as melanoma, head and neck, liver or kidney cancer. Each CDR3 is given with its conserved first and last residue. A D gene is named only where the DNA matches it firmly. Size is stated for part of the rows, as once, few or many counts, or as a class when the clone is expanded.

>TRBJ1-5|-|-|TRBV4-2
CASSQDRGGLTNQPQHF
TGTGCCAGCAGCCAAGATAGGGGGGGCCTGACTAATCAGCCCCAGCATTTT
>TRBJ2-3|-|TRBD2|TRBV19
CASSRPLAGGNTQYF
TGTGCCAGTAGTAGGCCCCTAGCGGGGGGGAATACGCAGTATTTT
>TRBJ2-1|-|-|TRBV14
CASSQGTVHNEQFF
TGTGCCAGCAGCCAAGGGACAGTACACAATGAGCAGTTCTTC
>TRBJ2-7|-|TRBD2|TRBV5-1
CASKPGLAGLYEQYF
TGCGCCAGCAAACCGGGACTAGCGGGTCTCTACGAGCAGTACTTC
>TRBJ1-2|-|-|TRBV30
CAWSVLFSQGYTF
TGTGCCTGGAGTGTACTTTTCTCCCAAGGCTACACCTTC
>TRBJ1-2|once|-|TRBV7-9
CASSVSMVVGGYTF
TGTGCCAGCAGCGTCAGTATGGTAGTTGGTGGCTACACCTTC
>TRBJ2-5|once|-|TRBV7-2
CASSLAPAGGTGTQYF
TGTGCCAGCAGCTTAGCCCCGGCAGGTGGGACGGGGACCCAGTACTTC
>TRBJ1-2|-|TRBD1|TRBV30
CACRGLGGYTF
TGTGCCTGCAGGGGGCTCGGTGGCTACACCTTC
>TRBJ2-7|few|-|TRBV10-3
CASQSGTANEQYF
TGTGCCTCGCAGAGCGGGACAGCGAACGAGCAGTACTTC
>TRBJ1-1|-|-|TRBV5-6
CASSLVVPQGWDTEAFF
TGTGCCAGCAGCTTGGTGGTCCCCCAGGGTTGGGACACTGAAGCTTTCTTT